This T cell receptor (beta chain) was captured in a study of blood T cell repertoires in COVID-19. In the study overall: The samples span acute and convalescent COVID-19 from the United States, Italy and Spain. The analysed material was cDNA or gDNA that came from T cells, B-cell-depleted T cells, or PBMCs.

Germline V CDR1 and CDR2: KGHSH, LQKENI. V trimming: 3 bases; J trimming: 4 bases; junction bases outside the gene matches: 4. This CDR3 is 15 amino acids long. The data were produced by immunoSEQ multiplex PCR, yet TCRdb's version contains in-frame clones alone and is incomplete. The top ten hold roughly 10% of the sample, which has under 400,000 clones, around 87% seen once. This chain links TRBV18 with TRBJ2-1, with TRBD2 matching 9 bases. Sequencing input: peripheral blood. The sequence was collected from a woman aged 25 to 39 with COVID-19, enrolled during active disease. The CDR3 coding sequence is TGTGCCAGCTCACCGTTGGGACTAGCTTACAATGAGCAGTTCTTC. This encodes CASSPLGLAYNEQFF.